This T cell receptor beta chain was documented in a study of cytomegalovirus exposure and HLA in healthy donors. Study observations and caveats: In a later analysis, V- and J-gene trimming of beta chains associated with a DCLRE1C missense variant, replicated independently. A later look showed TCR association rates differing by HLA locus, highest for DRB1 and lowest for HLA-C. Some V segments, including TRBV6-2 and TRBV6-3, were excluded as indistinguishable.

The CDR3 has 14 amino acids. V dropped 4 bases and J dropped 0 bases, with 7 bases sitting between them. Germline assignment: CDR1 SGHTS and CDR2 YDEGEE. 13 Jbeta primers and 60 Vbeta primers were used for the PCR. TCRdb's table, derived via immunoSEQ multiplex PCR, lists solely in-frame clones and lacks some. The sample holds about 150,000 clones; 70% to 80% are singletons and the top ten take roughly 12%. Turning to this clone: What it recognizes is unknown.

The V call is TRBV5-8, the J call TRBJ2-2; unclear D gene. The sequenced sample consisted of PBMCs. This clonotype originated in a man aged 30 to 39 in good health and CMV-seropositive. The CDR3 sequence is CASSVDTNTGELFF. CDR3 nucleotide sequence: TGTGCCAGCAGCGTGGATACGAACACCGGGGAGCTGTTTTTT.